The T cell receptor (beta chain) described here comes from a study of T cells after yellow fever vaccination. V lost 3 bases, J lost 3 bases, and 3 bases stayed unmatched. CDR1 and CDR2 (germline): LGHNA, YSLEER. CDR3 size: 14 residues. Study-wide points: A limited proportion of clonotypes was detected within both the CD4 and CD8 compartments.

One entry per CDR3 protein results from TCRdb running MiXCR on the 5' RACE reads. This table holds under 300,000 distinct CDR3 sequences, 6.5% to 8.5% found once. This clonotype was counted many times. No antigen is known for it. The sequencing here drew on CD4+ T cells sorted from PBMCs, taken 15 days after the yellow fever booster vaccination. The chain joins TRBV4-3 to TRBJ2-7, with TRBD1 matching 9 bases. The clonotype originates from a man in his thirties or forties who received the YFV17D yellow fever vaccine. Here the CDR3 DNA reads TGCGCCAGCAGCCACGGGACAGGGATCTACGAGCAGTACTTC. It encodes CASSHGTGIYEQYF.